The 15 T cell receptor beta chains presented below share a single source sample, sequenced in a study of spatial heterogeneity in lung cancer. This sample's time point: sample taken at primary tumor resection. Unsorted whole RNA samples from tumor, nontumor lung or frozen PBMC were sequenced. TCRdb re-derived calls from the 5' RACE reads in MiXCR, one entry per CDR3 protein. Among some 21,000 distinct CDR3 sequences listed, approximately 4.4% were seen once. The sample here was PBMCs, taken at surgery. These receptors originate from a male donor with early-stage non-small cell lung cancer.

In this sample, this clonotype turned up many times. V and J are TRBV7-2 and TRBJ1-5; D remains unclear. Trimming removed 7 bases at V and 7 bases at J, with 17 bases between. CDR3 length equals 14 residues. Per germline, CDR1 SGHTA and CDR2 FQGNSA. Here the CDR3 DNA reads TGTGCCAGCACCCAAGCTGGCGGACCCCAGCCCCAGCATTTT. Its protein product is CASTQAGGPQPQHF.

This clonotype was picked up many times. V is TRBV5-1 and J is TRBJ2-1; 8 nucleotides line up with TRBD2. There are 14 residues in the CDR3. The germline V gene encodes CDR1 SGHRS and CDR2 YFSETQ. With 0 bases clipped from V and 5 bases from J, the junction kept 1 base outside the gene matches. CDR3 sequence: CASSLGTSNNEQFF. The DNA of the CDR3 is TGCGCCAGCAGCTTGGGGACTAGCAACAATGAGCAGTTCTTC.

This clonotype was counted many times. CDR3 residues: CAWSGTRGGNEQFF. The CDR3 nucleotides are TGTGCCTGGAGTGGAACTAGGGGAGGGAATGAGCAGTTCTTC. The rearrangement links TRBV30 to TRBJ2-1; 7 nucleotides line up with TRBD2. The ends lost 1 base at V and 7 bases at J; junction bases unmatched: 7. This CDR3 has 14 amino acids. Germline CDR1 and CDR2: GTSNPN and SVGIG (reference sequence). The full variable domain, its missing parts supplied by reference TRBV30 and TRBJ2-1, is SQTIHQWPATLVQPVGSPLSLECTVEGTSNPNLYWYRQAAGRGLQLLFYSVGIGQISSEVPQNLSASRPQDRQFILSSKKLLLSDSGFYLCAWSGTRGGNEQFFGPGTRLTVL.

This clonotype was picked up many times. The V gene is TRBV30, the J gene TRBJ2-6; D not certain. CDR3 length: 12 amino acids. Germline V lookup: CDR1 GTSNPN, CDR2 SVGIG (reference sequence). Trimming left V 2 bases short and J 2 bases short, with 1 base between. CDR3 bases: TGTGCCTGGAGTCCTGGGGCCAACGTCCTGACTTTC. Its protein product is CAWSPGANVLTF.

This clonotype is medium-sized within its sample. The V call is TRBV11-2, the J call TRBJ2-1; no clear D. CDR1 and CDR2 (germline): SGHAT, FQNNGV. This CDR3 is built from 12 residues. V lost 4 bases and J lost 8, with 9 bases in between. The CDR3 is CASSSHVDEQFF. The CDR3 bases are TGTGCCAGCAGCTCGCACGTGGATGAGCAGTTCTTC. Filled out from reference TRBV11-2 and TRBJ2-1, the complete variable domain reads EAGVAQSPRYKIIEKRQSVAFWCNPISGHATLYWYQQILGQGPKLLIQFQNNGVVDDSQLPKDRFSAERLKGVDSTLKIQPAKLEDSAVYLCASSSHVDEQFFGPGTRLTVL.

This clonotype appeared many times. This chain's CDR3 is CASSLGVWPTGELFF. CDR3 bases: TGTGCCAGCAGCTTAGGGGTCTGGCCCACCGGGGAGCTGTTTTTT. This chain links TRBV11-1 with TRBJ2-2, with D unclear. Per germline, CDR1 SGHAT and CDR2 FQDESV (reference sequence). Trimming took off 1 base at V and 4 bases at J, with 10 bases between the two ends. The CDR3 has 15 amino acids.

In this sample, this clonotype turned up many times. CDR3 coding DNA: TGTGCCAGCAGCCGTACAGGAACAAATCAGCCCCAGCATTTT. It is translated as CASSRTGTNQPQHF. The chain uses TRBV7-8 and TRBJ1-5, with D possibly being TRBD1 (5 bases). Germline-derived CDR1 and CDR2 are SGHVS and FQNEAQ. V shed 5 bases and J shed 4 bases, with 12 bases lying between them. This CDR3 is 14 amino acids long.

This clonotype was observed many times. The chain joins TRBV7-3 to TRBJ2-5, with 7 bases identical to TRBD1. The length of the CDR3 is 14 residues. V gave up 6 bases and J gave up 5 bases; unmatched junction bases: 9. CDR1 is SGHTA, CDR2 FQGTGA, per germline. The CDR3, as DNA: TGTGCCAGCAGTCCTACAGGGGCGAGGGAGACCCAGTACTTC. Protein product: CASSPTGARETQYF.

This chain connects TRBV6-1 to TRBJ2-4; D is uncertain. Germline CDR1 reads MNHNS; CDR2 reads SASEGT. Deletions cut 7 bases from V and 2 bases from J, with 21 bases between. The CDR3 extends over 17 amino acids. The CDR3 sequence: CASTPTGQVGTKNIQYF. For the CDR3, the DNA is TGTGCCAGCACCCCAACGGGTCAGGTGGGAACCAAAAACATTCAGTACTTC.

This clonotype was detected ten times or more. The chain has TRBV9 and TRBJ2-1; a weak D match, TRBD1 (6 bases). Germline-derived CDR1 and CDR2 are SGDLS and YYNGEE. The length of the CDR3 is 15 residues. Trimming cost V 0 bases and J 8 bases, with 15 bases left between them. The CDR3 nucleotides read TGTGCCAGCAGCGTAGAACAGGGAATGAAGCATGAGCAGTTCTTC. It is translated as CASSVEQGMKHEQFF.

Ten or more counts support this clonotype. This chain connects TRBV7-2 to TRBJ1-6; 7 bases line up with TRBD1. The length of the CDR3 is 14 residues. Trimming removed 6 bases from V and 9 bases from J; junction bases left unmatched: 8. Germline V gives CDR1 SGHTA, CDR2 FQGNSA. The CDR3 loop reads CASRRQGTGSPLHF. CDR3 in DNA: TGTGCCAGCAGAAGACAGGGCACAGGTTCACCCCTCCACTTT.

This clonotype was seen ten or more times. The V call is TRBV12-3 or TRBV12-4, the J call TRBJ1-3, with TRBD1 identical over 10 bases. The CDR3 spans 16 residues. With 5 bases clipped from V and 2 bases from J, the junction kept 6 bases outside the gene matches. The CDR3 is CASSPPTGGPGNTIYF. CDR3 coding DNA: TGTGCCAGCAGTCCCCCGACAGGGGGCCCTGGAAACACCATATATTTT.

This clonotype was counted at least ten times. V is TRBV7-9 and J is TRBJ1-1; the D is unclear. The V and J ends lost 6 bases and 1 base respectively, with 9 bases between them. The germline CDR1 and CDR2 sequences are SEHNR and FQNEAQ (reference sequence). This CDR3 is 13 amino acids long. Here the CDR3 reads CASRLPENTEAFF. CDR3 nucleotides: TGTGCCAGCAGGTTACCCGAGAACACTGAAGCTTTCTTT.

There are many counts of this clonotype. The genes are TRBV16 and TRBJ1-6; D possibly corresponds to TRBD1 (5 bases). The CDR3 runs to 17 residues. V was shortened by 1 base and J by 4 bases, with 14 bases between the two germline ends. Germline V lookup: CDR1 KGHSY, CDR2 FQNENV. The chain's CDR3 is CASSQWIQGAYNSPLHF. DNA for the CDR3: TGTGCCAGCAGCCAATGGATCCAGGGAGCATATAATTCACCCCTCCACTTT. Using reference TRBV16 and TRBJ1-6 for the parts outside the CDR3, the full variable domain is GEEVAQTPKHLVRGEGQKAKLYCAPIKGHSYVFWYQQVLKNEFKFLISFQNENVFDETGMPKERFSAKCLPNSPCSLEIQATKLEDSAVYFCASSQWIQGAYNSPLHFGNGTRLTVT.

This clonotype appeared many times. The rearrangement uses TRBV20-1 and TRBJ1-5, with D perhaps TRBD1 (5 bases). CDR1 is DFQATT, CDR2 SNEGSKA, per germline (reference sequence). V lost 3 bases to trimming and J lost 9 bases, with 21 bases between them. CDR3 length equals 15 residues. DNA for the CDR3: TGCAGTGCTAGTCGGGCAGCAGGCCTAAGGGGGCCCCAGCATTTT. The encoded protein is CSASRAAGLRGPQHF.